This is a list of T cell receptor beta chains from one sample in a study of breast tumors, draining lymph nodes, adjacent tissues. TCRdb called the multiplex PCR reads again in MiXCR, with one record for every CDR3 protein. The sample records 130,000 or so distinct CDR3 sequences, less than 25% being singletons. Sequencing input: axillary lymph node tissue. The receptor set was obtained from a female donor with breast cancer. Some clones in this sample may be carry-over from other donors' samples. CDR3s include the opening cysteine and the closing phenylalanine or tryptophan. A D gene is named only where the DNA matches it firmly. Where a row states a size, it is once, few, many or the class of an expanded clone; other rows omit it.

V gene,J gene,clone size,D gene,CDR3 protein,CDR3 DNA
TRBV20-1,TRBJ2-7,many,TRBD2,CSANPLAGVYEQYF,TGCAGTGCGAACCCCCTAGCGGGAGTCTACGAGCAGTACTTC
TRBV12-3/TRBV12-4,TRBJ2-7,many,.,CASAKVCRYF,TGTGCCAGCGCTAAGGTATGCCGGTACTTC
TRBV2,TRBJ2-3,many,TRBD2,CASSVGAGRPTDTQYF,TGTGCCAGCAGTGTTGGAGCGGGACGACCCACAGATACGCAGTATTTT
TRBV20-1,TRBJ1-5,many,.,CSASRGTGNQPQHF,TGCAGTGCTAGCCGGGGGACGGGCAATCAGCCCCAGCATTTT
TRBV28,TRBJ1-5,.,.,CASSLSTGPQHF,TGTGCCAGCAGTTTATCTACGGGTCCCCAGCATTTT
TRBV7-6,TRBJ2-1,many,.,CASSLVSWDEQFF,TGTGCCAGCAGCTTAGTTTCCTGGGATGAGCAGTTCTTC
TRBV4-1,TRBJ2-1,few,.,CASTMELSSSYNEQFF,TGCGCCAGCACCATGGAACTTTCGAGCTCCTACAATGAGCAGTTCTTC
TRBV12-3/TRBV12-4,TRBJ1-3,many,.,CASSFREGNTIYF,TGTGCCAGCAGTTTTCGGGAGGGAAACACCATATATTTT
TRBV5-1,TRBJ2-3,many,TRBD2,CASSESGRANPQYF,TGCGCCAGCAGTGAGAGCGGGAGGGCCAATCCGCAGTATTTT
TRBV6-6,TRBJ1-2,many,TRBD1,CASSYSGTGVDGYTF,TGTGCCAGCAGTTACTCAGGGACAGGGGTTGATGGCTACACCTTC
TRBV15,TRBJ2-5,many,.,CATSTTRGGGGETQYF,TGTGCCACCAGCACTACACGCGGGGGCGGAGGAGAGACCCAGTACTTC
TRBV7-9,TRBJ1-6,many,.,CASTADGASQSYNSPLHF,TGTGCCAGCACCGCCGACGGGGCAAGCCAGTCCTATAATTCACCCCTCCACTTT
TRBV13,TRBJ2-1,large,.,CASSHGRAYNEQFF,TGTGCCAGCAGCCACGGACGGGCCTACAATGAGCAGTTCTTC
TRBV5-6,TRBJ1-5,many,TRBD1,CASGQGWGNQPQHF,TGTGCCAGCGGACAGGGGTGGGGCAATCAGCCCCAGCATTTT
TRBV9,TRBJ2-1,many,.,CASSREGWTDEQFF,TGTGCCAGCAGTAGGGAGGGTTGGACAGATGAGCAGTTCTTC
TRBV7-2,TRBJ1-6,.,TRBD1,CASSPDRVRSPLHF,TGTGCCAGCAGCCCGGACAGGGTGAGGTCACCCCTCCACTTT
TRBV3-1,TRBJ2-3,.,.,CASSPPPRLVGEKDTQYF,TGTGCCAGCAGCCCCCCCCCTCGACTAGTGGGAGAGAAAGATACGCAGTATTTT
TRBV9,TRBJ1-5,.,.,CASSAPTDQPQHF,TGTGCCAGCAGCGCCCCGACAGATCAGCCCCAGCATTTT
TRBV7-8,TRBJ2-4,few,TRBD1,CASSTGQGTKNIQYF,TGTGCCAGCAGCACCGGACAGGGAACCAAAAACATTCAGTACTTC
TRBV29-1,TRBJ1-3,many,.,CSVEGRGDTIYF,TGCAGCGTTGAGGGCCGGGGGGACACCATATATTTT
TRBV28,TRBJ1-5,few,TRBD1,CASTHAGGAGNQPQHF,TGTGCCAGCACCCATGCAGGGGGCGCTGGCAATCAGCCCCAGCATTTT
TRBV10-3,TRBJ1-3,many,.,CAISDGHSGNTIYF,TGTGCCATCAGTGATGGGCACTCTGGAAACACCATATATTTT